A single sample is the source of the 31 T cell receptor beta chains below, sequenced in a study of T-cell reconstitution after alpha-beta-depleted transplantation in children. This sample's TCRbeta library carried unique molecular identifier barcodes. TCRdb re-derived calls from the PCR reads in MiXCR, one entry per CDR3 protein. The repertoire holds a few hundred thousand distinct CDR3 sequences, roughly a quarter seen once, with about 5% in the top ten. The input for sequencing was PBMCs, mostly from graft donor cells, taken 360 days after TCRalphabeta/CD19-depleted stem cell transplant. These receptors originate from a female patient aged 2-9 years who had a stem cell transplant for congenital amegakaryocytic thrombocytopenia, so the T cells may come from the graft donor.

This clonotype was seen more than once but under ten times. The chain joins TRBV28 to TRBJ2-3, with D possibly matching TRBD1 (6 bases). This CDR3 has 15 amino acids. Germline values: CDR1 MDHEN, CDR2 SYDVKM. With 5 bases removed from V and 1 base from J, the gap between germline ends came to 13 bases. The CDR3 DNA reads as TGTGCCAGCAGTGAGACAGGCGTGGGCACAGATACGCAGTATTTT. It specifies CASSETGVGTDTQYF.

The chain joins TRBV21-1 to TRBJ2-2; TRBD1, the table's D call, was not compared with the DNA. TRBV21-1 has pseudogene status. This CDR3 is built from 18 residues. CDR3 loop: CASSKNSVRDSNAGELFF. The CDR3 bases are TGTGCCAGCAGCAAAAATTCGGTTCGGGACAGCAACGCCGGGGAGCTGTTTTTT.

This clonotype has more than one count but fewer than ten. The chain has TRBV21-1 and TRBJ2-1; TRBD2, the D gene given by the table, was not confirmed from the DNA. TRBV21-1 is noted as a pseudogene. The CDR3 totals 17 residues. Here the CDR3 reads CASSAIPSLSSYNEQFF. In nucleotides, the CDR3 is TGTGCCAGCAGCGCCATCCCTAGCCTGAGCTCCTACAATGAGCAGTTCTTC.

This clonotype has at least ten counts. A junction end diverges from the germline sequence, so it may reflect a read error. This chain uses TRBV4-3 with TRBJ2-7; maybe TRBD2 (5 bases). Germline V gene sequence: CDR1 LGHNA, CDR2 YSLEER. The CDR3 consists of 15 residues. The CDR3 coding sequence is TGTGCCAGCAGCCAAGAGTCCAGCGGAAGCTACGAGCAGTACTTC. Translated, it gives CASSQESSGSYEQYF.

The table lists this clonotype with a few counts. This chain uses TRBV10-3 with TRBJ1-1; D unresolved. The CDR3 has 12 residues. Germline V gives CDR1 ENHRY, CDR2 SYGVKD. Trimming shortened V by 4 bases and J by 5 bases, and 8 bases separated the two germline ends. This CDR3 is CAISVLGTEAFF. CDR3 DNA sequence: TGTGCCATCAGTGTGCTGGGGACTGAAGCTTTCTTT.

The chain joins TRBV28 to TRBJ2-1, with TRBD1 as a possible D gene (5 bases). The V gene's germline CDR1 is MDHEN and CDR2 SYDVKM. The CDR3 is 14 amino acids. V lost 3 bases and J 10 bases, leaving 16 bases between the germline ends. This CDR3 reads CASSFRMASGEQFF. CDR3 DNA sequence: TGTGCCAGCAGTTTCCGCATGGCGTCAGGGGAGCAGTTCTTC.

In its sample, this clonotype was seen once. The chain joins TRBV4-2 to TRBJ1-4, with 8 bases identical to TRBD1. The CDR3 contains 15 residues. The germline CDR1 and CDR2 sequences are LGHNA and YNFKEQ. J gave up 8 bases and V 1 base, and 6 bases lay outside the gene matches. The CDR3 coding sequence is TGTGCCAGCAGCCAAGGAGGCAGGGGGCACGAAAAACTGTTTTTT. Protein: CASSQGGRGHEKLFF.

This clonotype was observed a handful of times. The gene calls are TRBV7-7 and TRBJ2-1; 11 bases match TRBD2. Germline CDR1 reads SSHAT; CDR2 reads FNYEAQ (reference sequence). The CDR3 totals 17 residues. V lost 5 bases and J lost 7; bases outside the gene matches: 13. DNA of the CDR3: TGTGCCAGCAGCCCACTTAGCGGGAGGGCCTTTGGGAATGAGCAGTTCTTC. Its protein product is CASSPLSGRAFGNEQFF.

In this sample, this clonotype turned up many times. J is TRBJ1-4 and V is TRBV24-1; TRBD1 matches 8 bases. V lost 2 bases to trimming and J lost 5 bases; unmatched junction nucleotides: 3. Per the germline V gene, CDR1 is KGHDR and CDR2 is SFDVKD. This CDR3 contains 15 residues. The CDR3 loop is CATSDSRTGNEKLFF. The DNA of the CDR3 is TGTGCCACCAGTGATTCAAGGACAGGGAATGAAAAACTGTTTTTT.

V is TRBV24-1 and J is TRBJ2-1, with D unclear. V was cut by 3 bases and J by 3 bases, with 14 bases left in between. From germline, CDR1 is KGHDR and CDR2 SFDVKD. This CDR3 comprises 16 residues. This CDR3 is CATSDPRRRGYNEQFF. CDR3 in DNA: TGTGCCACCAGTGATCCCCGGCGACGAGGCTACAATGAGCAGTTCTTC.

CDR3 nucleotides: TGTGCCATCAGTCTCGGGGGGGCTGGCACAGATACGCAGTATTTT. This encodes CAISLGGAGTDTQYF. The chain joins TRBV10-3 to TRBJ2-3, with 8 positions matching TRBD2. Germline-derived CDR1 and CDR2 are ENHRY and SYGVKD. V lost 5 bases to trimming and J lost 1 base; unmatched junction nucleotides: 5. This CDR3 has 15 residues.

The chain is built from TRBV7-8 and TRBJ2-5, with D tentatively TRBD2 (6 bases). CDR3 length equals 15 residues. Germline V gene data show CDR1 as SGHVS and CDR2 as FQNEAQ. The V end lost 1 base, the J end lost 1 base, and 10 bases lay between the germline ends. The CDR3 loop is CASSLVGTLQETQYF. The DNA of the CDR3 is TGTGCCAGCAGCTTAGTCGGGACTCTCCAAGAGACCCAGTACTTC.

Concerning this clonotype itself: At one end, the junction sequence differs from germline, possibly due to a read error. This chain connects TRBV30 to TRBJ1-1; 8 bases map to TRBD1. This CDR3 is 13 amino acids long. Germline CDR1 and CDR2: GTSNPN and SVGIG (reference sequence). The CDR3 loop is CASSTLTGAEAFF. CDR3 nucleotides: TGTGCCTCGAGTACGCTGACAGGGGCTGAAGCTTTCTTT.

This clonotype was recorded once. V gene TRBV6-1 combines with J gene TRBJ1-5; TRBD1 is a possible D gene (5 bases). Germline loops: CDR1 MNHNS, CDR2 SASEGT. The V end was cut by 6 bases, the J end by 2 bases, with 8 bases between. The CDR3 is 13 residues long. The CDR3 here is CASSRDGNQPQHF. The DNA for the CDR3 is TGTGCCAGCAGCCGGGACGGCAATCAGCCCCAGCATTTT.

V and J are TRBV4-1 and TRBJ2-6, with D unresolved. Germline V gives CDR1 MGHRA, CDR2 YSYEKL. The CDR3 loop spans 17 amino acids. V was cut by 1 base and J by 0 bases, with 10 bases left in between. The CDR3 region is CASSQAPVGSGANVLTF. The CDR3 coding sequence is TGCGCCAGCAGCCAAGCCCCTGTGGGCTCTGGGGCCAACGTCCTGACTTTC.

The chain employs TRBV5-1 and TRBJ2-2; no firm D call. Germline V CDR1 and CDR2: SGHRS, YFSETQ. CDR3 length: 15 amino acids. V was pared by 7 bases and J by 7 bases, with 20 bases between. The CDR3 sequence is CASQYLSQAHGELFF. The CDR3 nucleotides read TGCGCCAGCCAGTATTTGTCCCAGGCTCACGGGGAGCTGTTTTTT.

The chain carries TRBV6-2 or TRBV6-3 and TRBJ1-2, with D possibly TRBD1 on 5 matching bases. CDR3 length: 14 residues. With 0 bases removed from V and 14 bases from J, the gap between germline ends came to 19 bases. From germline, CDR1 is MNHEY and CDR2 SVGEGT. In nucleotides, the CDR3 is TGTGCCAGCAGTTACTCGATGGTCTTGGCAGGGATGACCTTC. This encodes CASSYSMVLAGMTF.

This chain connects TRBV7-9 to TRBJ2-7; TRBD1 matches 8 bases. The CDR3 consists of 12 residues. V lost 5 bases, J lost 5 bases, and 2 bases stayed unmatched. CDR1 SEHNR and CDR2 FQNEAQ come from the germline V gene (reference sequence). In DNA, the CDR3 is TGTGCCAGCAGCCCGGGACAGGACGAGCAGTACTTC. It is translated as CASSPGQDEQYF.

This chain uses TRBV12-3 or TRBV12-4 with TRBJ1-1; the D is unclear. This CDR3 contains 13 residues. Trimming stripped 5 bases from V and 10 bases from J, with 17 bases between. DNA of the CDR3: TGTGCCAGCAGTGCCCTTGAGGGTGGAGTAGCTTTCTTT. Residues: CASSALEGGVAFF.

CDR3 sequence (DNA): TGCAGTGCCATAGATGTGCGGACACAATACAATGAGCAGTTCTTC. Its protein product is CSAIDVRTQYNEQFF. V usage is TRBV20-1 and J usage is TRBJ2-1; weak D call: TRBD1 (5 bases). The CDR3 is made up of 15 amino acids. Per the germline V gene, CDR1 is DFQATT and CDR2 is SNEGSKA (reference sequence). V lost 6 bases to trimming and J lost 4 bases, with 19 bases between them.

In this sample, this clonotype turned up a few times. The chain uses TRBV15 and TRBJ2-1; 11 bases align to TRBD2. CDR3 length equals 17 residues. Germline assignment: CDR1 LNHNV and CDR2 YYDKDF (reference sequence). With 6 bases clipped from V and 0 bases from J, the junction kept 7 bases outside the gene matches. The CDR3 coding sequence is TGTGCCACCAGTTCGACTAGCGGGACCTTCTCCTACAATGAGCAGTTCTTC. Amino acid sequence: CATSSTSGTFSYNEQFF. The full variable domain, completed using reference TRBV15 and TRBJ2-1, is DAMVIQNPRYQVTQFGKPVTLSCSQTLNHNVMYWYQQKSSQAPKLLFHYYDKDFNNEADTPDNFQSRRPNTSFCFLDIRSPGLGDTAMYLCATSSTSGTFSYNEQFFGPGTRLTVL.

The rearrangement joins TRBV4-3 to TRBJ2-2, with D hard to call. V lost 0 bases and J 8 bases, leaving 16 bases between the germline ends. The CDR3 runs to 16 residues. The germline gives CDR1 LGHNA, CDR2 YSLEER. The CDR3: CASSQDSLRAPGELFF. The CDR3 region has the DNA TGCGCCAGCAGCCAAGACTCCTTAAGGGCCCCGGGGGAGCTGTTTTTT.

V usage is TRBV4-1 and J usage is TRBJ1-6; no reliable D call. Looked up from germline, CDR1 is MGHRA and CDR2 is YSYEKL. This CDR3 spans 13 amino acids. Trimming removed 0 bases at V and 9 bases at J, with 6 bases between. For the CDR3, the DNA is TGCGCCAGCAGCCAAGAGTGGGGTTCACCCCTCCACTTT. It specifies CASSQEWGSPLHF.

Many counts were recorded for this clonotype. The V and J genes are TRBV5-1 and TRBJ2-2; the D is unclear. The CDR3 is made up of 15 amino acids. Deletions cut 1 base from V and 0 bases from J, with 7 bases between. From germline, CDR1 is SGHRS and CDR2 YFSETQ. The CDR3 protein is CASSLMTSNTGELFF. CDR3 in DNA: TGCGCCAGCAGCTTGATGACTTCGAACACCGGGGAGCTGTTTTTT.

The V call is TRBV12-3 or TRBV12-4, the J call TRBJ1-1; D gene unclear. The CDR3 is 13 amino acids. Deletions cut 2 bases from V and 6 bases from J, with 10 bases between. CDR3 DNA sequence: TGTGCCAGCAGTTTATGGCAGTCGGCTGAAGCTTTCTTT. This translates into CASSLWQSAEAFF.

In this sample, this clonotype turned up once. The gene calls are TRBV27 and TRBJ1-1; possibly TRBD1 for D (5 bases). The V gene's germline CDR1 is MNHEY and CDR2 SMNVEV (reference sequence). This CDR3 has 12 amino acids. V gave up 3 bases and J gave up 12 bases, with 14 bases separating them. The CDR3 sequence: CASSLNGGVTFF. CDR3 DNA: TGTGCCAGCAGTTTGAATGGGGGAGTAACTTTCTTT.

This clonotype has just a few counts. The chain has TRBV3-1 and TRBJ1-5; D possibly corresponds to TRBD1 (5 bases). The CDR3 consists of 14 residues. Germline V gene lookup returns CDR1 LGHDT and CDR2 YNNKEL (reference sequence). V was pared by 0 bases and J by 9 bases, with 12 bases between. CDR3 nucleotide sequence: TGTGCCAGCAGCCAAGATCCAAGGGGTCCGCCCCAGCATTTT. Translating it yields CASSQDPRGPPQHF.

This clonotype was detected a few times. The chain recombines TRBV12-3 or TRBV12-4 with TRBJ2-5; TRBD2 matches at 7 bases. This CDR3 comprises 15 residues. Losses at the gene ends were 3 bases for V and 0 bases for J; bases not matched to a gene: 4. The DNA for the CDR3 is TGTGCCAGCAGTTTCCGGCGGGGGTACCAAGAGACCCAGTACTTC. Translating gives CASSFRRGYQETQYF.

This clonotype has only a few counts. V gene TRBV5-1 combines with J gene TRBJ2-7; D remains unclear. V lost 1 base and J 0 bases, leaving 5 bases between the germline ends. CDR1 and CDR2 from the germline V gene are SGHRS and YFSETQ. The CDR3 is 13 amino acids. CDR3 DNA sequence: TGCGCCAGCAGCTTGCACTTCTCCTACGAGCAGTACTTC. Its translation is CASSLHFSYEQYF.

The chain recombines TRBV4-3 with TRBJ2-3; 7 nucleotides agree with TRBD2. This CDR3 region has 16 residues. Germline-derived CDR1 and CDR2 are LGHNA and YSLEER. The V segment lost 4 bases and the J segment 0 bases; nucleotides outside the gene matches: 7. In DNA form, the CDR3 reads TGCGCCAGCAGCCGGTATAGCGGGCTCAGCACAGATACGCAGTATTTT. Encoded protein: CASSRYSGLSTDTQYF.

The rearrangement joins TRBV6-1 to TRBJ2-5; D remains unclear. The V end was cut by 6 bases, the J end by 5 bases, with 10 bases between. The CDR3 has 12 residues. CDR1 MNHNS and CDR2 SASEGT come from the germline V gene. CDR3 sequence reads: CASSGVWETQYF. CDR3 coding DNA: TGTGCCAGCAGCGGAGTGTGGGAGACCCAGTACTTC.